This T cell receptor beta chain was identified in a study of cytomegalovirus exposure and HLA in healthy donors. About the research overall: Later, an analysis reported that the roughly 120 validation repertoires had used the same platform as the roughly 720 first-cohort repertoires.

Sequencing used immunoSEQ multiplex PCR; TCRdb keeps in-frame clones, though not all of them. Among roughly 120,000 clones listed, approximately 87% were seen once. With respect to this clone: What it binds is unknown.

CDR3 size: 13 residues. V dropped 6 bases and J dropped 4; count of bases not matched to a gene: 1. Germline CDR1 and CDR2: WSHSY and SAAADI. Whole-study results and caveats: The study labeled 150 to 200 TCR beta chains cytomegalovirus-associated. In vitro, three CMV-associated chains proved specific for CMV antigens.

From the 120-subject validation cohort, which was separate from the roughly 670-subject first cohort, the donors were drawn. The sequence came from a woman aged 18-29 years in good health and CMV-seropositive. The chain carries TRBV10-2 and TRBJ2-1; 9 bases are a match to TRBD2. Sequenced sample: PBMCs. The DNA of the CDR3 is TGCGCCAGCAGGACTAGCGGTTACAATGAGCAGTTCTTC. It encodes CASRTSGYNEQFF.